Shown below are 8 T cell receptor beta chains from a single sample sequenced in a study of blood T cell repertoires in COVID-19. Method: immunoSEQ multiplex PCR; TCRdb's copy keeps in-frame clones and lacks some. The table shows under 200,000 clones, with about 85% occurring only once. What was sequenced was peripheral blood. Receptors were obtained from a woman aged 80 or over in a cohort sampled during active or convalescent COVID-19.

This chain joins TRBV7-2 and TRBJ2-5; a possible D gene is TRBD1 (6 bases). The length of the CDR3 is 16 residues. The germline V and J ends were trimmed by 4 bases and 5 bases, with 20 bases remaining between them. Germline lookup yields CDR1 SGHTA and CDR2 FQGNSA. In nucleotides, the CDR3 is TGTGCCAGCAGCTCCATCTTCGGACAGTTCGATGAGACCCAGTACTTC. It codes for CASSSIFGQFDETQYF. The entire variable domain, with the rest obtained from reference TRBV7-2 and TRBJ2-5, is as follows: GAGVSQSPSNKVTEKGKDVELRCDPISGHTALYWYRQSLGQGLEFLIYFQGNSAPDKSGLPSDRFSAERTGGSVSTLTIQRTQQEDSAVYLCASSSIFGQFDETQYFGPGTRLLVL.

The rearrangement uses TRBV7-9 and TRBJ1-1; D is unclear. This CDR3 is built from 14 residues. Trimming shortened V by 3 bases and J by 1 base, and 9 bases separated the two germline ends. In germline, CDR1 is SEHNR, CDR2 FQNEAQ (reference sequence). The CDR3 region has the DNA TGTGCCAGCAGCTTCTATCAGGCGAACACTGAAGCTTTCTTT. The encoded protein is CASSFYQANTEAFF. Full variable domain (remainder filled in from reference TRBV7-9 and TRBJ1-1): DTGVSQNPRHKITKRGQNVTFRCDPISEHNRLYWYRQTLGQGPEFLTYFQNEAQLEKSRLLSDRFSAERPKGSFSTLEIQRTEQGDSAMYLCASSFYQANTEAFFGQGTRLTVV.

The chain has TRBV7-9 and TRBJ1-2; 7 bases are a match to TRBD1. V dropped 4 bases and J dropped 4; count of bases not matched to a gene: 6. The germline V gene has CDR1 SEHNR and CDR2 FQNEAQ (reference sequence). The CDR3 spans 14 residues. In DNA, the CDR3 is TGTGCCAGCAGCTCGACAGGGCATAGCTATGGCTACACCTTC. This translates into CASSSTGHSYGYTF.

This rearrangement joins TRBV20-1 to TRBJ2-1; D remains ambiguous. This CDR3 has 11 residues. Germline V gene lookup returns CDR1 DFQATT and CDR2 SNEGSKA (reference sequence). With 4 bases removed from V and 6 bases from J, the gap between germline ends came to 7 bases. CDR3 residues: CSANDFNEQFF. DNA of the CDR3: TGCAGTGCTAATGACTTCAATGAGCAGTTCTTC.

V usage is TRBV19 and J usage is TRBJ2-1; TRBD2 matches 9 bases. The germline gives CDR1 LNHDA, CDR2 SQIVND (reference sequence). This CDR3 comprises 13 residues. Unmatched junction bases numbered 5, after V lost 7 bases and J lost 7 bases. CDR3 sequence reads: CASKFAGGNEQFF. DNA of the CDR3: TGTGCCAGTAAATTTGCGGGAGGGAATGAGCAGTTCTTC. The variable domain in full, with the rest retrieved from reference TRBV19 and TRBJ2-1, is DGGITQSPKYLFRKEGQNVTLSCEQNLNHDAMYWYRQDPGQGLRLIYYSQIVNDFQKGDIAEGYSVSREKKESFPLTVTSAQKNPTAFYLCASKFAGGNEQFFGPGTRLTVL.

The gene calls are TRBV5-1 and TRBJ2-1; 8 bases agree with TRBD2. CDR1 SGHRS and CDR2 YFSETQ come from the germline V gene. This CDR3 comprises 15 residues. The trim removed 3 bases at V and 3 bases at J, leaving 5 bases unmatched. Here the CDR3 reads CASSSSGRDYNEQFF. DNA for the CDR3: TGCGCCAGCAGCTCCAGCGGGAGAGACTACAATGAGCAGTTCTTC.

In its sample, this clone was seen once. This sequence joins TRBV18 and TRBJ2-5; a possible D gene is TRBD2 (6 bases). Germline V lookup: CDR1 KGHSH, CDR2 LQKENI. Trimming cost V 6 bases and J 0 bases, with 11 bases left between them. CDR3 length: 14 amino acids. The CDR3 loop reads CASSFRGNQETQYF. The CDR3 DNA is TGTGCCAGCTCCTTCCGGGGGAACCAAGAGACCCAGTACTTC.

This chain links TRBV6-5 with TRBJ1-6; tentative D call: TRBD1 (5 bases). Germline V gene sequence: CDR1 MNHEY, CDR2 SVGAGI. The CDR3 has 11 amino acids. V dropped 6 bases and J dropped 8 bases, with 5 bases sitting between them. The CDR3 bases are TGTGCCAGCAGACAGGATTCACCCCTCCACTTT. Protein sequence: CASRQDSPLHF.